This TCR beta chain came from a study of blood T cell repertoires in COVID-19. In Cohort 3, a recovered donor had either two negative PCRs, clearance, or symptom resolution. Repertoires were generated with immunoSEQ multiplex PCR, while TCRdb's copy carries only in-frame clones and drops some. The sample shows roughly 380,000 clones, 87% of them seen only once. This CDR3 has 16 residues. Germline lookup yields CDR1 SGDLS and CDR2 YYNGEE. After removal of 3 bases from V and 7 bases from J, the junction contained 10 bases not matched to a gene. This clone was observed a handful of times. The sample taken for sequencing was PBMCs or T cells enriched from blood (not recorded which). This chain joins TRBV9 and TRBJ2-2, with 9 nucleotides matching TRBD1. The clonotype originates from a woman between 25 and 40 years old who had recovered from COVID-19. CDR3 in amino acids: CASSDRTGQGIGELFF. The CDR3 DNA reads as TGTGCCAGCAGCGATCGAACGGGACAGGGAATCGGGGAGCTGTTTTTT. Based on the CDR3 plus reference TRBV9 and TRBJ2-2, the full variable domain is DSGVTQTPKHLITATGQRVTLRCSPRSGDLSVYWYQQSLDQGLQFLIQYYNGEERAKGNILERFSAQQFPDLHSELNLSSLELGDSALYFCASSDRTGQGIGELFFGEGSRLTVL.